The present entry profiles one T cell receptor beta chain with its context. The data were obtained in a study of blood T cell repertoires in COVID-19. Study background: Nucleic acid was either cDNA or gDNA, and it came from T cells, B-cell-depleted T cells, or PBMCs.

The data were produced by immunoSEQ multiplex PCR, yet TCRdb's version contains in-frame clones alone and is incomplete. The sample lists tens of thousands of clones, roughly nine tenths occurring once. The CDR3 is made up of 18 amino acids. Trimming took 1 base from V and 0 from J, leaving 16 bases between them. Germline-derived CDR1 and CDR2 are LNHDA and SQIVND (reference sequence). Specimen: peripheral blood. The chain joins TRBV19 to TRBJ2-4; no definite D call. The TCR originated in a human donor in a cohort sampled during active COVID-19. Written as DNA, the CDR3 is TGTGCCAGTAGTATAGGTTGGCGTGGCAGGAAAGCCAAAAACATTCAGTACTTC. Protein: CASSIGWRGRKAKNIQYF.